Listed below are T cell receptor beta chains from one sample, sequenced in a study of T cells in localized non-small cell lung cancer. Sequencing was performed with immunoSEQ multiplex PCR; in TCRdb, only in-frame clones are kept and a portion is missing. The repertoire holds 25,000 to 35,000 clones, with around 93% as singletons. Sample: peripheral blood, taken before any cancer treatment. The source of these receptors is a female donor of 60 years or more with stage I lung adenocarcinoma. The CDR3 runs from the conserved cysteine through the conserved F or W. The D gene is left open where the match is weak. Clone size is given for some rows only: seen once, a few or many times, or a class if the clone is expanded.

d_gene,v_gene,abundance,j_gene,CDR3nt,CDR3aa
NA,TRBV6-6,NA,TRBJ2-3,TGTGCCAGCAGCCCGGCCCCAGATACGCAGTATTTT,CASSPAPDTQYF
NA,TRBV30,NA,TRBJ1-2,TGTGCCTGGCTTAAGGGGGGACATGGCTACACCTTC,CAWLKGGHGYTF
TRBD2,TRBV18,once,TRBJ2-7,TGTGCCAGCTCACCACCGGGACTAGGGGCTTCCGAGCAGTACTTC,CASSPPGLGASEQYF
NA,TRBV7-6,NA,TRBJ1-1,TGTGCCAGCAGCGGGGGGGTGGTAACTGAAGCTTTCTTT,CASSGGVVTEAFF
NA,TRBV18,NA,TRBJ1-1,TGTGCCAGCTCACCACTTGGGAACACTGAAGCTTTCTTT,CASSPLGNTEAFF
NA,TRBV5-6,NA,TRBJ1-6,TGTGCCAGCAGCCTCCTTCTGGTTCCAGATTCACCCCTCCACTTT,CASSLLLVPDSPLHF
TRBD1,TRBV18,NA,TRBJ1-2,TGTGCCAGCTCACCTGGGACAGGGGAAGGCTATGGCTACACCTTC,CASSPGTGEGYGYTF
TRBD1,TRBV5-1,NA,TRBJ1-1,TGCGCCAGCAGCAAGGACAGGGACACTGAAGCTTTCTTT,CASSKDRDTEAFF
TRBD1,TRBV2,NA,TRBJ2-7,TGTGCCAGCAGAATGGGACAGAACTCCTACGAGCAGTACTTC,CASRMGQNSYEQYF
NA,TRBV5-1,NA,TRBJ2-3,TGCGCCAGCAGCTTGGAAGAGAGCGAGAGCTATTTGACGCAGTATTTT,CASSLEESESYLTQYF
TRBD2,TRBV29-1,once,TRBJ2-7,TGCAGCGTTGCGGGGGGGAGCTCCTACGAGCAGTACTTC,CSVAGGSSYEQYF
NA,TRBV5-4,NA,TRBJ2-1,TGTGCCAGCAGCTTGGAGGGACATAGTAATGAGCAGTTCTTC,CASSLEGHSNEQFF
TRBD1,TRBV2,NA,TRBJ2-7,TGTGCCAGCACCGGGGACAGTATTTCCTACGAGCAGTACTTC,CASTGDSISYEQYF
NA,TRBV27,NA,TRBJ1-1,TGTGCCAGCAGTTTGAGGGAGTACACTGAAGCTTTCTTT,CASSLREYTEAFF
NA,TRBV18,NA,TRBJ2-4,TGTGCCAGCTCACCAACCGTGGGACAAAACATTCAGTACTTC,CASSPTVGQNIQYF
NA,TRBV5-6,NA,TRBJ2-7,TGTGCCAGCAGCTTGGGGGGCGGGACAATATCCTACGAGCAGTACTTC,CASSLGGGTISYEQYF
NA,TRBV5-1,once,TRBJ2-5,TGCGCCAGCAGCTTGGCAACAGAGACCCAGTACTTC,CASSLATETQYF
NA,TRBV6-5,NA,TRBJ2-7,TGTGCCAGCAGTCCCGCCGGGGCCGGAAGGGGCGAGCAGTACTTC,CASSPAGAGRGEQYF
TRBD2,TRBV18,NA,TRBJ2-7,TGTGCCAGCTCAGGATTCGCCGGGACTAGAATCTCCGAGCAGTACTTC,CASSGFAGTRISEQYF
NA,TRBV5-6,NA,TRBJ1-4,TGTGCCAGCAGCTTGTGGAGGTTTAATGAAAAACTGTTTTTT,CASSLWRFNEKLFF
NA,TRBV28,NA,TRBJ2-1,TGTGCCAGCAGTTCCTCTGGGACCTCCTTCGGACATGAGCAGTTCTTC,CASSSSGTSFGHEQFF
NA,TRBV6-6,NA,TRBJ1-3,TGTGCCAGCAGTGTCGATGTGGGGTCTGGAAACACCATATATTTT,CASSVDVGSGNTIYF
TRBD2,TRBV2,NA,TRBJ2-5,TGTGCCAGCAGTGAGTTTCTAGCGGGAGTAACCCAGTACTTC,CASSEFLAGVTQYF
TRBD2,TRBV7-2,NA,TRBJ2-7,TGTGCCAGCAGCTTTAGCGGGGGGGCCCACGAGCAGTACTTC,CASSFSGGAHEQYF
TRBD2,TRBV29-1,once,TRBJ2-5,TGCAGCGTTGGAGGGAGGGAAGAGACCCAGTACTTC,CSVGGREETQYF
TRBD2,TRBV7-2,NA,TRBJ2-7,TGTGCCAGCAGCGAGACTAGCGGGAGAGCGAAGTGGCAGTACTTC,CASSETSGRAKWQYF
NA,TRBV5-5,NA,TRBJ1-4,TGTGCCAGCAGCTGGACGGGGGGCCCCAGTGGGGAAAAACTGTTTTTT,CASSWTGGPSGEKLFF
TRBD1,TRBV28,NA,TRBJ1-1,TGTGCCAGCAACCCCAGGGGGCGCACTGAAGCTTTCTTT,CASNPRGRTEAFF
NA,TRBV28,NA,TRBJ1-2,TGTGCCAGCAGTTCAGCAGGGTTTTTCTATGGCTACACCTTC,CASSSAGFFYGYTF
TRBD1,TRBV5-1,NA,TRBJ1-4,TGCGCCAGCAGCCGGACAGGGGGCGAAGAAAAACTGTTTTTT,CASSRTGGEEKLFF
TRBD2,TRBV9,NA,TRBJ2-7,TGTGCCAGCGGCCGCCGGCGGGGGGGTCAGGACGAGCAGTACTTC,CASGRRRGGQDEQYF
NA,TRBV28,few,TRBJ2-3,TGTGCCAGCAGCAACCTCCAAGGCGCGCAGTATTTT,CASSNLQGAQYF
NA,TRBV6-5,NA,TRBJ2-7,TGTGCCAGCAGACCCCCCTGGGGGGCTATGGACGAGCAGTACTTC,CASRPPWGAMDEQYF
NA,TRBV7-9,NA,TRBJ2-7,TGTGCCAGCAGCCTGGCCGGGACAAACGAGCAGTACTTC,CASSLAGTNEQYF
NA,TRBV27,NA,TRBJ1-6,TGTGCCAGCAGTTTTAGCGCAGCTAATTCACCCCTCCACTTT,CASSFSAANSPLHF
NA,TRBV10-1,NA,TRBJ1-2,TGCGCCAGCAGTTTAGACGGGAACTATGGCTACACCTTC,CASSLDGNYGYTF
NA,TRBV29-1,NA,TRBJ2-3,TGCAGCGCCGGAGGAGGGGGCACAGATACGCAGTATTTT,CSAGGGGTDTQYF
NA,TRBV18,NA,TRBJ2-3,TGTGCCAGCTCACTCGCCAACACAGATACGCAGTATTTT,CASSLANTDTQYF
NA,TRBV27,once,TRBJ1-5,TGTGCCAGCAGTTTATCGGGCAATCAGCCCCAGCATTTT,CASSLSGNQPQHF
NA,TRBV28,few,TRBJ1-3,TGTGCCAGCAGTTACAACTCTGGAAACACCATATATTTT,CASSYNSGNTIYF
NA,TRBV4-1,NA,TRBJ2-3,TGCGCCAGCAGCCAGGAACGCGTACGGGGTGACCAAGATACGCAGTATTTT,CASSQERVRGDQDTQYF
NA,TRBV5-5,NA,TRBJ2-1,TGTGCCAGCAGCGGGCAGGGGAATTCCTACAATGAGCAGTTCTTC,CASSGQGNSYNEQFF
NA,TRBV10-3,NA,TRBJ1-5,TGTGCCATCAGCGCGGCCGGTGCCCCTAATCAGCCCCAGCATTTT,CAISAAGAPNQPQHF
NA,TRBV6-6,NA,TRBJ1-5,TGTGCCAGCAGTTACGACAGCCACAATCAGCCCCAGCATTTT,CASSYDSHNQPQHF
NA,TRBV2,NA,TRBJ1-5,TGTGCCAGCGTAATGGAGTGGAATCAGCCCCAGCATTTT,CASVMEWNQPQHF
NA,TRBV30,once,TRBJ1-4,TGTGCCTGGAGTGTAAACAGCTTATGGGTCCGAAAAGGTGAAAAACTGTTTTTT,CAWSVNSLWVRKGEKLFF
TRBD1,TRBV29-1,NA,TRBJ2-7,TGCAGCGTTGAAGGGCCGGGACAGTTTAATTCCTACGAGCAGTACTTC,CSVEGPGQFNSYEQYF